A single sample is the source of the 21 T cell receptor beta chains below, sequenced in a study of cytomegalovirus exposure and HLA in healthy donors. 13 Jbeta primers and 60 Vbeta primers were used for the PCR. Generated by immunoSEQ multiplex PCR, the TCRdb table keeps only in-frame clones and is missing some. The table records under 200,000 clones, 82% of them present only once. Input material: PBMCs. Every receptor here comes from a girl aged 5 to 17 in good health and CMV-seropositive.

This clone was picked up one time. The chain couples TRBV7-3 to TRBJ2-7, with 7 bases lining up with TRBD1. The trim removed 4 bases at V and 8 bases at J, leaving 8 bases unmatched. This CDR3 is 13 amino acids long. Germline V lookup: CDR1 SGHTA, CDR2 FQGTGA. CDR3: CASSSIWGQKQYF. CDR3 nucleotides: TGTGCCAGCAGCTCTATTTGGGGACAGAAGCAGTACTTC.

The chain links TRBV2 to TRBJ1-6; D gene unclear. V was clipped by 6 bases and J by 3 bases, with 12 bases between them. The germline CDR1 and CDR2 sequences are SNHLY and FYNNEI. There are 15 residues in the CDR3. This CDR3 is CASRVRKNYNSPLHF. The CDR3 region has the DNA TGTGCCAGCAGGGTGCGGAAGAACTATAATTCACCCCTCCACTTT.

Notes on this clone: Sequence at one end of the junction differs from germline and may be a read error. The same CDR3 arises from other DNA sequences in this sample as well. The chain couples TRBV30 to TRBJ1-3, with 10 bases identical to TRBD1. The CDR3 sequence is 18 residues long. Germline V gene data show CDR1 as GTSNPN and CDR2 as SVGIG (reference sequence). The CDR3 reads CAWTRDRGLIPRGNTIYF. Here the CDR3 DNA reads TGTGCCTGGACTCGGGACAGGGGTTTAATCCCCCGCGGAAACACCATATACTTT.

The chain combines TRBV28 with TRBJ2-1; 11 nucleotides match TRBD2. This CDR3 comprises 16 residues. CDR1 and CDR2 (germline): MDHEN, SYDVKM. J lost 8 bases, V lost 5 bases, and 11 bases had no gene match. CDR3 in DNA: TGTGCCAGCAGTCCCCTAGCGGGGGGAGGACCCTATGAGCAGTTCTTC. This gives the protein CASSPLAGGGPYEQFF.

The gene calls are TRBV19 and TRBJ1-1; weak D call: TRBD1 (5 bases). This CDR3 contains 15 residues. V was pared by 3 bases and J by 0 bases, with 11 bases between. Germline V CDR1 and CDR2: LNHDA, SQIVND (reference sequence). Written as DNA, the CDR3 is TGTGCCAGTAGTATTGGTTTCAGGGTGAACACTGAAGCTTTCTTT. Translating it yields CASSIGFRVNTEAFF.

This chain links TRBV12-5 with TRBJ2-2; 14 bases fit TRBD2. Germline CDR1 and CDR2: LGHNT and FRNRAP. V shed 6 bases, J shed 3 bases, and the junction held 12 bases outside the gene matches. The CDR3 runs to 19 residues. The CDR3 nucleotides are TGTGCTAGTGGACTACTGACTAGCGGGAGGGCCTGGGACACCGGGGAGCTGTTTTTT. Residues: CASGLLTSGRAWDTGELFF.

This clone appeared a few times. CDR3 in amino acids: CASSPPSRGEQYF. DNA for the CDR3: TGTGCCAGCAGCCCACCAAGCAGGGGCGAGCAGTACTTC. The V and J genes are TRBV9 and TRBJ2-7, with a possible D match to TRBD1 (6 bases). Germline CDR1 reads SGDLS; CDR2 reads YYNGEE. Trimming removed 4 bases from V and 6 bases from J, with 14 bases in between. CDR3 length: 13 residues.

The V gene is TRBV10-1, the J gene TRBJ2-7; D possibly corresponds to TRBD1 (6 bases). V gave up 0 bases and J gave up 5 bases, with 11 bases separating them. The CDR3 extends over 14 amino acids. Germline CDR1 and CDR2: WNHNN and SYGVQD (reference sequence). The DNA for the CDR3 is TGCGCCAGCAGTGAGTCGATCAGGGGACACGAGCAGTACTTC. Its protein product is CASSESIRGHEQYF.

J is TRBJ2-1 and V is TRBV25-1; D remains ambiguous. CDR3 length: 11 residues. Germline-derived CDR1 and CDR2 are MGHDK and SYGVNS. V was pared by 5 bases and J by 10 bases, with 9 bases between. The CDR3 DNA sequence: TGTGCCAGCAGTCCTCTCCTGGAGCAGTTCTTC. Translating gives CASSPLLEQFF.

Comment on this clone: Other DNA sequences of this sample code for an identical CDR3. J is TRBJ1-2 and V is TRBV28; 10 bases match TRBD1. V shed 4 bases, J shed 1 base, and the junction held 3 bases outside the gene matches. Germline lookup yields CDR1 MDHEN and CDR2 SYDVKM. The CDR3 runs to 15 residues. This CDR3 is CASSSRTGGNYGYTF. As DNA, the CDR3 is TGTGCCAGCAGTTCCAGGACAGGGGGTAACTATGGCTACACCTTC.

This chain joins TRBV11-3 and TRBJ2-3; D unclear. The CDR3 covers 14 residues. V was trimmed by 1 base and J by 2 bases, leaving 7 bases between them. Looked up from germline, CDR1 is SGHNT and CDR2 is YENEEA. CDR3: CASSLGGDTDTQYF. In DNA form, the CDR3 reads TGTGCCAGCAGCTTAGGAGGCGACACAGATACGCAGTATTTT. The variable domain in full, completed from reference TRBV11-3 and TRBJ2-3, reads EAGVVQSPRYKIIEKKQPVAFWCNPISGHNTLYWYLQNLGQGPELLIRYENEEAVDDSQLPKDRFSAERLKGVDSTLKIQPAELGDSAVYLCASSLGGDTDTQYFGPGTRLTVL.

V is TRBV9 and J is TRBJ2-1; 14 positions match TRBD2. CDR3 length equals 18 residues. Germline lookup yields CDR1 SGDLS and CDR2 YYNGEE. The V segment lost 4 bases and the J segment 4 bases; nucleotides outside the gene matches: 10. The CDR3 loop is CASSPLRLAGGGYNEQFF. The CDR3 coding sequence is TGTGCCAGCAGCCCCCTTAGACTAGCGGGAGGGGGGTACAATGAGCAGTTCTTC.

The J gene is TRBJ1-1, the V gene TRBV28, with a tentative D call TRBD1 (5 bases). The V gene's germline CDR1 is MDHEN and CDR2 SYDVKM. V was shortened by 5 bases and J by 0 bases, with 16 bases between the two germline ends. The CDR3 runs to 16 residues. For the CDR3, the DNA is TGTGCCAGCAGTGCCTGGTGGGGCCAGATGAACACTGAAGCTTTCTTT. It translates to CASSAWWGQMNTEAFF.

The chain joins TRBV19 to TRBJ1-3; weak D call: TRBD1 (5 bases). V was shortened by 5 bases and J by 0 bases, with 17 bases between the two germline ends. There are 17 residues in the CDR3. Germline CDR1 is LNHDA and CDR2 is SQIVND (reference sequence). The CDR3 is CASSGITGTYSGNTIYF. CDR3 bases: TGTGCCAGTAGTGGCATCACAGGAACCTACTCTGGAAACACCATATATTTT.

This sequence joins TRBV6-6 and TRBJ2-7, with TRBD1 matching over 11 bases. This CDR3 is 15 amino acids long. Germline V lookup: CDR1 MNHNY, CDR2 SVGAGI (reference sequence). V lost 5 bases, J lost 4 bases, and 7 bases stayed unmatched. The CDR3 spells CASSKSGQGAYEQYF. As DNA, the CDR3 is TGTGCCAGCAGTAAATCCGGACAGGGGGCTTACGAGCAGTACTTC.

The genes are TRBV11-1 and TRBJ2-1; D is unclear. The CDR3 spans 17 residues. Trimming removed 3 bases at V and 4 bases at J, with 19 bases between. Germline V CDR1 and CDR2: SGHAT, FQDESV (reference sequence). This CDR3 reads CASSFFLGLSDYNEQFF. The CDR3 nucleotides are TGTGCCAGCAGCTTCTTTCTAGGTTTATCGGATTACAATGAGCAGTTCTTC.

The V call is TRBV6-6, the J call TRBJ1-2; 11 bases map to TRBD1. The V and J ends lost 7 bases and 1 base, in that order; junction bases with no gene match: 8. This CDR3 comprises 16 residues. Germline-derived CDR1 and CDR2 are MNHNY and SVGAGI (reference sequence). CDR3 DNA sequence: TGTGCCAGCACGATGGACAGGGGGCAACATAACTATGGCTACACCTTC. It encodes CASTMDRGQHNYGYTF.

The gene calls are TRBV11-2 and TRBJ1-4; weak D call: TRBD1 (5 bases). V was cut by 5 bases and J by 0 bases, with 10 bases left in between. Germline V gene lookup returns CDR1 SGHAT and CDR2 FQNNGV. The CDR3 runs to 15 residues. CDR3 nucleotides: TGTGCCAGCAGCGTGGGGGGGTCAACTAATGAAAAACTGTTTTTT. Residues: CASSVGGSTNEKLFF.

The J gene is TRBJ2-2, the V gene TRBV30; 7 bases agree with TRBD1. Trimming removed 5 bases from V and 6 bases from J; junction bases left unmatched: 3. CDR3 length: 12 residues. The germline gives CDR1 GTSNPN, CDR2 SVGIG (reference sequence). CDR3 in DNA: TGTGCCTGGCATCAGGGGGCCGGGGAGCTGTTTTTT. This sequence encodes CAWHQGAGELFF. The whole variable domain, filled in from reference TRBV30 and TRBJ2-2, reads SQTIHQWPATLVQPVGSPLSLECTVEGTSNPNLYWYRQAAGRGLQLLFYSVGIGQISSEVPQNLSASRPQDRQFILSSKKLLLSDSGFYLCAWHQGAGELFFGEGSRLTVL.

The chain joins TRBV18 to TRBJ2-5, with TRBD2 as a possible D gene (6 bases). V was shortened by 6 bases and J by 5 bases, with 13 bases between the two germline ends. The CDR3 sequence is 13 residues long. CDR1 KGHSH and CDR2 LQKENI come from the germline V gene. CDR3 nucleotide sequence: TGTGCCAGCTCCCCCTGGCTAGCGGAGACCCAGTACTTC. Its protein is CASSPWLAETQYF.

V and J are TRBV6-6 and TRBJ1-1; D is possibly TRBD1 (6 bases). V was trimmed by 0 bases and J by 1 base, leaving 12 bases between them. The CDR3 covers 16 residues. Germline V gives CDR1 MNHNY, CDR2 SVGAGI (reference sequence). CDR3 residues: CASSYSTGNGNTEAFF. The CDR3 DNA reads TGTGCCAGCAGTTACTCCACAGGGAATGGGAACACTGAAGCTTTCTTT.